Reported below is one T cell receptor beta chain. Antigen specificity is unknown. The study gave focal radiation plus ipilimumab CTLA-4 blockade to patients with chemo-refractory metastatic non-small-cell lung cancer. The sample originates from a study of radiotherapy plus CTLA-4 blockade in lung cancer. At the level of the study: Objective response was observed in more than 15% of patients, and disease control in roughly 30%.

This CDR3 is 14 amino acids long. The germline V gene encodes CDR1 KGHSH and CDR2 LQKENI. V lost 2 bases and J 0 bases, leaving 8 bases between the germline ends. Findings of the study overall: Radiotherapy plus ipilimumab was followed by expansion in blood of tumor-derived TCR clones.

Some clones are missing from TCRdb's copy, which holds only in-frame ones; the method was immunoSEQ multiplex PCR. The sample lists approximately 28,000 clones, less than 85% occurring once. This chain uses TRBV18 with TRBJ2-7, with a possible D match to TRBD2 (5 bases). The source of this sequence is a human donor with non-small cell lung cancer who had stable disease on radiotherapy plus ipilimumab. Material: peripheral blood, obtained from a patient treated with radiotherapy plus ipilimumab. The CDR3 is CASSPGGSSYEQYF. CDR3 DNA: TGTGCCAGCTCACCAGGAGGAAGCTCCTACGAGCAGTACTTC. The full variable domain, with the rest looked up from reference TRBV18 and TRBJ2-7, is NAGVMQNPRHLVRRRGQEARLRCSPMKGHSHVYWYRQLPEEGLKFMVYLQKENIIDESGMPKERFSAEFPKEGPSILRIQQVVRGDSAAYFCASSPGGSSYEQYFGPGTRLTVT.